This is a list of T cell receptor beta chains from one sample in a study of blood T cell repertoires in COVID-19. Here immunoSEQ multiplex PCR was the method, and the copy in TCRdb shows in-frame clones only, minus some. Among fewer than 60,000 clones listed, about 85% were seen once. Sequencing was done on a sample of peripheral blood. The receptor source for this set is a man in his 60s with acute or convalescent COVID-19. CDR3s include the opening cysteine and the closing phenylalanine or tryptophan. Fields, in order: clone size, D gene, J gene, CDR3 length, V gene, CDR3 DNA, CDR3 protein. D genes are given only for firm matches. Clone size is shown for a subset of rows, as once, few, many or a class of expanded clone.

clone_size: .; d_call: .; j_call: TRBJ2-3; cdr3_length: 16; v_call: TRBV6-4; cdr3_nt: TGTGCCAGCAGTGACTCGTTTCACAGGGAGACAGATACGCAGTATTTT; cdr3_aa: CASSDSFHRETDTQYF
clone_size: .; d_call: TRBD2; j_call: TRBJ2-7; cdr3_length: 18; v_call: TRBV4-1; cdr3_nt: TGCGCCAGCAGCCACCTCACCCCTAGCGGGGGGAGGTCCTACGAGCAGTACTTC; cdr3_aa: CASSHLTPSGGRSYEQYF
clone_size: .; d_call: .; j_call: TRBJ2-5; cdr3_length: 19; v_call: TRBV7-2; cdr3_nt: TGTGCCAGCAGCTTAGGGCCCCCTAGGCAGGGCCTATACCAAGAGACCCAGTACTTC; cdr3_aa: CASSLGPPRQGLYQETQYF
clone_size: .; d_call: .; j_call: TRBJ2-5; cdr3_length: 15; v_call: TRBV12-2; cdr3_nt: TGTGCAAGTCGCCCTCAGACAGGGGAGGTCAAGACCCAGTACTTC; cdr3_aa: CASRPQTGEVKTQYF
clone_size: .; d_call: TRBD2; j_call: TRBJ2-5; cdr3_length: 15; v_call: TRBV10-3; cdr3_nt: TGTGCCATCAGAACTAGCGGGAGAGGCCAAGAGACCCAGTACTTC; cdr3_aa: CAIRTSGRGQETQYF
clone_size: few; d_call: .; j_call: TRBJ2-5; cdr3_length: 13; v_call: TRBV2; cdr3_nt: TGTGCCAGCAGTCGGACTGGCTCTGAGGACCAGTACTTC; cdr3_aa: CASSRTGSEDQYF
clone_size: .; d_call: TRBD2; j_call: TRBJ2-1; cdr3_length: 14; v_call: TRBV2; cdr3_nt: TGTGCCGCCGGGGGACTAGCGGGATCGGATGAGCAGTTCTTC; cdr3_aa: CAAGGLAGSDEQFF
clone_size: .; d_call: TRBD1; j_call: TRBJ2-2; cdr3_length: 15; v_call: TRBV4-1; cdr3_nt: TGCGCCAGCAGCCAGGGACAGGGTAGGGTCGGGGAGCTGTTTTTT; cdr3_aa: CASSQGQGRVGELFF
clone_size: .; d_call: .; j_call: TRBJ2-3; cdr3_length: 16; v_call: TRBV7-8; cdr3_nt: TGTGCCAGCAGCACCCGCGGGGACTCTTACACAGATACGCAGTATTTT; cdr3_aa: CASSTRGDSYTDTQYF
clone_size: .; d_call: .; j_call: TRBJ2-5; cdr3_length: 16; v_call: TRBV5-1; cdr3_nt: TGCGCCAGCAGTCTCCTTGGGGACTTGATCCAAGAGACCCAGTACTTC; cdr3_aa: CASSLLGDLIQETQYF
clone_size: few; d_call: .; j_call: TRBJ1-6; cdr3_length: 14; v_call: TRBV7-3; cdr3_nt: TGTGCCAGCAGCGCGCGGGGGTATAATTCACCCCTCCACTTT; cdr3_aa: CASSARGYNSPLHF
clone_size: .; d_call: .; j_call: TRBJ2-1; cdr3_length: 14; v_call: TRBV6-5; cdr3_nt: TGTGCCAGCAGGCGGGACAGCCCCTACAATGAGCAGTTCTTC; cdr3_aa: CASRRDSPYNEQFF
clone_size: .; d_call: .; j_call: TRBJ2-2; cdr3_length: 16; v_call: TRBV14; cdr3_nt: TGTGCCAGCAGCGACTTAGCGATTTCGAACACCGGGGAGCTGTTTTTT; cdr3_aa: CASSDLAISNTGELFF
clone_size: .; d_call: .; j_call: TRBJ2-1; cdr3_length: 18; v_call: TRBV9; cdr3_nt: TGTGCCAGCAGCGCCTTGGGGGGGCGGGAGAGCTCCTACAATGAGCAGTTCTTC; cdr3_aa: CASSALGGRESSYNEQFF
clone_size: .; d_call: .; j_call: TRBJ2-5; cdr3_length: 14; v_call: TRBV3-1/TRBV3-2; cdr3_nt: TGTGCCAGCAGCCACGCGGCCGGGGGAGAGACCCAGTACTTC; cdr3_aa: CASSHAAGGETQYF
clone_size: few; d_call: TRBD1; j_call: TRBJ2-7; cdr3_length: 13; v_call: TRBV7-8; cdr3_nt: TGTGCCAGCAGCCTTGGACAGGGATACGGGCAGTACTTC; cdr3_aa: CASSLGQGYGQYF
clone_size: .; d_call: .; j_call: TRBJ1-5; cdr3_length: 14; v_call: TRBV1; cdr3_nt: TGCACCAGCAGCCCCCGCAGGGTTAATCAGCCCCAGCATTTT; cdr3_aa: CTSSPRRVNQPQHF
clone_size: .; d_call: .; j_call: TRBJ2-5; cdr3_length: 14; v_call: TRBV7-3; cdr3_nt: TGTGCCAGCAGCCCAGTTAGCTGCCAAGAGACCCAGTACTTC; cdr3_aa: CASSPVSCQETQYF
clone_size: .; d_call: TRBD2; j_call: TRBJ2-1; cdr3_length: 15; v_call: TRBV5-4; cdr3_nt: TGTGCCAGCAGCGACTCGGCGGGAGGGTACAATGAGCAGTTCTTC; cdr3_aa: CASSDSAGGYNEQFF
clone_size: .; d_call: .; j_call: TRBJ2-7; cdr3_length: 13; v_call: TRBV4-1; cdr3_nt: TGCGCCAGCAGCCCTCGGAAGGGGCTCGAGCAGTACTTC; cdr3_aa: CASSPRKGLEQYF
clone_size: .; d_call: TRBD2; j_call: TRBJ2-1; cdr3_length: 16; v_call: TRBV7-2; cdr3_nt: TGTGCCAGCAGCTCCCTTAGCGGGGTCTCCTACAATGAGCAGTTCTTC; cdr3_aa: CASSSLSGVSYNEQFF
clone_size: .; d_call: TRBD1; j_call: TRBJ2-3; cdr3_length: 16; v_call: TRBV6-5; cdr3_nt: TGTGCCAGCAGTTCAGACAGGGGGCTTGGCACAGATACGCAGTATTTT; cdr3_aa: CASSSDRGLGTDTQYF
clone_size: .; d_call: .; j_call: TRBJ2-3; cdr3_length: 16; v_call: TRBV5-1; cdr3_nt: TGCGCCAGCAGCTTGGTGGCTAGCCGACGCACAGATACGCAGTATTTT; cdr3_aa: CASSLVASRRTDTQYF